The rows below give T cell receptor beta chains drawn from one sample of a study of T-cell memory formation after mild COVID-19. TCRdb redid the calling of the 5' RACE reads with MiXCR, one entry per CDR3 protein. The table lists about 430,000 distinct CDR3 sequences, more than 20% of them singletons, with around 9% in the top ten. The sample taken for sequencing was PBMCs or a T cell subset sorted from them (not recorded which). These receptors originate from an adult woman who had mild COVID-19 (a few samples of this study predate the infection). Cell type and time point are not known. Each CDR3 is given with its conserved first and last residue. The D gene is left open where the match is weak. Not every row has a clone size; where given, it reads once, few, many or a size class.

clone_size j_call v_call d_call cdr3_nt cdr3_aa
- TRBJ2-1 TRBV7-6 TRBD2 TGTGCCAGCAGCCCTACGGGAGGGAGCTCCTACAATGAGCAGTTCTTC CASSPTGGSSYNEQFF
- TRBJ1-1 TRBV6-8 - TGTGCCAGCCGAACGTCGGCAGCTTTCTTT CASRTSAAFF
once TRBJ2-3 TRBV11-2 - TGTGCCAGCCAAAGCCAGTGGGATACGCAGTATTTT CASQSQWDTQYF
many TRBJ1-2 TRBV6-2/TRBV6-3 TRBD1 TGTGCCAGCTCCCGACAGGGGGCGGACTATGGCTACACCTTC CASSRQGADYGYTF
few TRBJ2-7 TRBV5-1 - TGCGCCAGCAGCTTGGATTTGGGGGGCCGTGGCGAGCAGTACTTC CASSLDLGGRGEQYF
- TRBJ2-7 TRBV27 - TGTGCCAGCAGTTTAGCGGGGGCGGGCAACGAGCAGTACTTC CASSLAGAGNEQYF
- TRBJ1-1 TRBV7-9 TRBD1 TGTGCCAGCAGCCCAGGGGGACACACTGAAGCTTTCTTT CASSPGGHTEAFF
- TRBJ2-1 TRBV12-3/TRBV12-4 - TGTGCCAGCAGTCTAGGTTATCAGCAGTTCTTC CASSLGYQQFF
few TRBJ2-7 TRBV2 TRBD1 TGTGCCAGCAGGGCAGGGGGCTACGAGCAGTACTTC CASRAGGYEQYF
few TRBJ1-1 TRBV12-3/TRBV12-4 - TGTGCCAGCAGTTTAGGGAGCGACACTGAAGCTTTCTTT CASSLGSDTEAFF
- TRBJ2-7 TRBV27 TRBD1 TGTGCCAGCAGTCCCCCAGGGGGCGCGGTGTACGAGCAGTACTTC CASSPPGGAVYEQYF
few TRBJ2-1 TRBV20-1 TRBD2 TGCAGTGCTAGACAGAGGGGTTTACAGCGGGAATATACCTTCTCCTACAATGAGCAGTTCTTC CSARQRGLQREYTFSYNEQFF
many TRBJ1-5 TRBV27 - TGTGCCAGCAGCCCCCGCCGGGGGGGGTATAGCAATCAGCCCCAGCATTTT CASSPRRGGYSNQPQHF
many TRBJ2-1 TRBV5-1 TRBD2 TGCGCCAGCAGCTTGCGACTAGCGGTATACAATGAGCAGTTCTTC CASSLRLAVYNEQFF
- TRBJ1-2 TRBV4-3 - TGCGCCAGCAGCCAAGAAGGGTTCGCTAACTATGGCTACACCTTC CASSQEGFANYGYTF
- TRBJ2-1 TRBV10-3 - TGTGCCACCAGCACCACGGGACATTCGACCTACAATGAGCAGTTCTTC CATSTTGHSTYNEQFF
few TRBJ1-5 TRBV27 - TGTGCCAGCATCGTGAACCAGCCCCAGCATTTT CASIVNQPQHF
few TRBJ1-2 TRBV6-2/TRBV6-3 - TGTGCCAGCAGTCCAGGATCCTATGGCTACACCTTC CASSPGSYGYTF
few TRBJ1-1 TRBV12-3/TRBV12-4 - TGTGCCAGCAGTAGGGACGGTGAAGCTTTCTTT CASSRDGEAFF
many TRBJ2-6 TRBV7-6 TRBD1 TGTGCCAGCAGCTCCGGACAGGGTTGGGTTTCTGGGGCCAACGTCCTGACTTTC CASSSGQGWVSGANVLTF
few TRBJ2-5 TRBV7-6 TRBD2 TGTGCCAGCAGCCAGGTAGCGGGAGAGGAGGAGACCCAGTACTTC CASSQVAGEEETQYF
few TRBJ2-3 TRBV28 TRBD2 TGTGCCAGCAGAAATCTAGCGGGAGGGTTAGATACGCAGTATTTT CASRNLAGGLDTQYF
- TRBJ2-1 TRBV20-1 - TGCAGTGCTAGGCGGCACTCGGGTGAGCAGTTCTTC CSARRHSGEQFF
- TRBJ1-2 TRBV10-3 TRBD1 TGTGCCATCAGTGATATTTCCAGGGGGTATGGCTACACCTTC CAISDISRGYGYTF
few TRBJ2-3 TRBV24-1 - TGTGCCACCAGTGATTTGTCAGGGGCTGATCTCGGAGATACGCAGTATTTT CATSDLSGADLGDTQYF
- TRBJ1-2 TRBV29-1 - TGCAGCGTTGGGGGGACTTACTATGGCTACACCTTC CSVGGTYYGYTF
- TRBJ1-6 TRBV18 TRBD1 TGTGCCAGCGGACAGGGCAGGAATTCACCCCTCCACTTT CASGQGRNSPLHF
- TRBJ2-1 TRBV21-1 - TGTGCCAGCAGCAAAGGGGAGCGGCCAAATGAGCAGTTCTTC CASSKGERPNEQFF
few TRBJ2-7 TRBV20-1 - TGCAGTGCTAGACCACTCCACTCCGAGCAGTACTTC CSARPLHSEQYF
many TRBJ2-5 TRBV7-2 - TGTGCCAGCAGCTTAGGCAGGGCCCAAGAGACCCAGTACTTC CASSLGRAQETQYF
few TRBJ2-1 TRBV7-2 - TGTGCCAGCAGCTTAGTGGGCCGAGACAATGAGCAGTTCTTC CASSLVGRDNEQFF
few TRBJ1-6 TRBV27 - TGTGCCAGCAGCCCCCGGGCGGGCAATTCACCCCTCCACTTT CASSPRAGNSPLHF
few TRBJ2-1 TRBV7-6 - TGTGCCAGCAGCCCCCGAACCCCCAATGAGCAGTTCTTC CASSPRTPNEQFF